The sequence of this TCR beta chain was determined in a study of blood T cells in healthy people across ages. Across the study: In model experiments, template switching was able to capture about one barcoded beta molecule for every two T cells that were present. Study-wide results and limits: Reliance upon unsorted PBMCs precluded definitive naive versus antigen-experienced comparison. Researchers judged that diversity estimates from one million T cells fell short of true values.

This clonotype was recorded many times. Antigen unknown. CDR1 and CDR2 (germline): SQVTM, ANQGSEA. The CDR3 consists of 13 residues. Trimming removed 5 bases from V and 4 bases from J, with 15 bases in between. Primed by a sample-barcoded 5' primer and a J-beta primer mix, a second PCR proceeded for about 7 to 11 cycles. TCRdb recomputed calls from the 5' RACE reads with MiXCR, one row per CDR3 protein. The data hold about 580,000 distinct CDR3 sequences, with around 50% observed a single time. The TCR originated in an elderly man in good health. The rearrangement joins TRBV29-1 to TRBJ2-7, with D uncertain. Input material: blood. The CDR3, as DNA: TGCAGCGTTAGCCGGGCTCCCGTGTACGAGCAGTACTTC. This translates into CSVSRAPVYEQYF.